This T cell receptor beta chain appears in the sequencing data of a study of beta chain features in type 1 diabetes. This CDR3 contains 13 residues. Germline V gene data show CDR1 as GTSNPN and CDR2 as SVGIG (reference sequence). Trimming at V came to 0 bases and at J to 4 bases, leaving 0 bases not matched to a gene. A note on this clone: Antigen specificity is unknown.

The study's findings and limits: Whether TCRB rearrangement is influenced by HLA type was left unresolved in this analysis. Equally in patients and controls, PCR might preferentially amplify shorter templates.

cDNA synthesis used the whole RNA isolate, giving expressed TCRB sequences. Sequenced by immunoSEQ multiplex PCR; TCRdb stores in-frame clones only, minus some. The sample records about 240,000 clones, around 26% being singletons. This chain connects TRBV30 to TRBJ2-7; TRBD2 matches 10 bases. The sequenced sample consisted of central memory CD4+ T cells from blood. The receptor's source is a man between 25 and 39 years old in good health. The CDR3 DNA follows: TGTGCCTGGAGTGTACTAGCGGGATACGAGCAGTACTTC. As protein: CAWSVLAGYEQYF.